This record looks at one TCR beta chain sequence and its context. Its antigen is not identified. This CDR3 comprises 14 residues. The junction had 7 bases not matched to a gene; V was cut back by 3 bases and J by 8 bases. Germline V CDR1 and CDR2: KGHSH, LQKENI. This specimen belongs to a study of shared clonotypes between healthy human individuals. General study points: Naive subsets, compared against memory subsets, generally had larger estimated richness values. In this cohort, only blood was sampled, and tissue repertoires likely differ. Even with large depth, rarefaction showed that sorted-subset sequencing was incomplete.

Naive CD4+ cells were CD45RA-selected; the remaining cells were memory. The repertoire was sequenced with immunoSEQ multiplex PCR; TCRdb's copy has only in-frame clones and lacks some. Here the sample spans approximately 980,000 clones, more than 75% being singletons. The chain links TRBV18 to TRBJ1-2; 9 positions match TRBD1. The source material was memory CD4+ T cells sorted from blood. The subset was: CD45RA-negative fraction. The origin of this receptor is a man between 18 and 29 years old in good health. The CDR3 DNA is TGTGCCAGCTCACCGAGCTCCGGGACAGGGGGCTACACCTTC. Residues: CASSPSSGTGGYTF.